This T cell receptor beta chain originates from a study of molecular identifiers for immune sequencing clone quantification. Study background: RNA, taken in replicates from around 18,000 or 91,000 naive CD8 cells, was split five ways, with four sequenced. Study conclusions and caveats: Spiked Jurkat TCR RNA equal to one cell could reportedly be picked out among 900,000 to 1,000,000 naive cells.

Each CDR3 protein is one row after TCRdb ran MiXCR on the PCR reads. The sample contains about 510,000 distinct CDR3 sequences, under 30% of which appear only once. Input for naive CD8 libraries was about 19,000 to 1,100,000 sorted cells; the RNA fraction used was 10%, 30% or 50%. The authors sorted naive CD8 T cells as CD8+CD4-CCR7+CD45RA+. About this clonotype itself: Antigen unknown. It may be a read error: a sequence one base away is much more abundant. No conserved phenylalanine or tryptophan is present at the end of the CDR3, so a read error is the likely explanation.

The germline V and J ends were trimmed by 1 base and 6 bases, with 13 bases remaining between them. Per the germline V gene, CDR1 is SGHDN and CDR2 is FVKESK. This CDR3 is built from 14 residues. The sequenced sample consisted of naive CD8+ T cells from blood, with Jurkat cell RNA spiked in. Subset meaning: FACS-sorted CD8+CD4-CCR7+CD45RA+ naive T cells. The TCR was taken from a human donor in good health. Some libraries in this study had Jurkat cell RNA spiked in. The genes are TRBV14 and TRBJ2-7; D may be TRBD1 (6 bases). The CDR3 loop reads CASSQVGGTTEQYL. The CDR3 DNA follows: TGTGCCAGCAGCCAAGTAGGGGGTACTACCGAGCAGTACTTA.